This T cell receptor (beta chain) was retrieved from a study of identical twins. The CDR3 runs to 14 residues. Germline CDR1 is MDHEN and CDR2 is SYDVKM. There are many counts of this clonotype. At one end, the junction sequence differs from germline, possibly due to a read error. TCRdb passed the 5' RACE reads through MiXCR, listing each CDR3 protein once. The data hold 450,000 or so distinct CDR3 sequences, with around 14% observed a single time. The data also belong to a second study, concerning yellow fever vaccine responses in identical twins.

The sequence came from a woman aged 18-29 years in good health. The sequenced material came from CD4+ T cells sorted from blood. This sequence joins TRBV28 and TRBJ2-5, with 7 bases that match TRBD1. In nucleotides, the CDR3 is TGCGCCAGCAGCTTGGGGACAGTTCAAGAGACCCAGTACTTC. Its translation: CASSLGTVQETQYF.